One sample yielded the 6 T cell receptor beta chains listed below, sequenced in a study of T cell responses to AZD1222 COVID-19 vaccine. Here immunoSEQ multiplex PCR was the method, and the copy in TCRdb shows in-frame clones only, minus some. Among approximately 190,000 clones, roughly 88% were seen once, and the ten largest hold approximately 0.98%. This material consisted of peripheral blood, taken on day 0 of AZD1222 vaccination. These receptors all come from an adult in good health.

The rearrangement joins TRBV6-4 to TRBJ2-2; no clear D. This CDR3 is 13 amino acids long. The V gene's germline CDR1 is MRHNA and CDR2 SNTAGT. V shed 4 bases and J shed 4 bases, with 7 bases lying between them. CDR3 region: CASSGRGTGELFF. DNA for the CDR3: TGTGCCAGCAGTGGGCGCGGCACCGGGGAGCTGTTTTTT.

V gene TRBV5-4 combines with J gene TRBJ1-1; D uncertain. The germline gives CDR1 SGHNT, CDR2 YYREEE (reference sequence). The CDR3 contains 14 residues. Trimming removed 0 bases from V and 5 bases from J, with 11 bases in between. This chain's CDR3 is CASSLGTRETEAFF. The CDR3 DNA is TGTGCCAGCAGCTTGGGCACTCGAGAGACTGAAGCTTTCTTT.

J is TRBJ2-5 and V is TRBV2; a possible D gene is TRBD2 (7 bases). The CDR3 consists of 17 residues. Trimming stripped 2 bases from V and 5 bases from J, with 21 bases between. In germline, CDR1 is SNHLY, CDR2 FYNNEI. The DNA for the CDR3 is TGTGCCAGCAGTGAAATAGGCGGGAGAGGGGGGGCGGAGACCCAGTACTTC. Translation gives CASSEIGGRGGAETQYF.

The CDR3 nucleotides are TGTGCCAGCAGTCCCCCCGGGATTGAGACCTACGAGCAGTACTTC. Translated, it gives CASSPPGIETYEQYF. V gene TRBV28 combines with J gene TRBJ2-7, with a possible D match to TRBD2 (5 bases). V was cut by 5 bases and J by 2 bases, with 16 bases left in between. CDR3 length: 15 amino acids. The germline gives CDR1 MDHEN, CDR2 SYDVKM.

CDR3 sequence reads: CASSLEGSSYNSPLHF. CDR3 coding DNA: TGCGCCAGCAGCTTGGAAGGGAGCTCCTATAATTCACCCCTCCACTTT. The genes are TRBV5-1 and TRBJ1-6; D is unclear. Germline V gene data show CDR1 as SGHRS and CDR2 as YFSETQ. The CDR3 has 16 amino acids. The ends were cut back, 0 bases at V and 0 bases at J, with 7 bases in the middle.

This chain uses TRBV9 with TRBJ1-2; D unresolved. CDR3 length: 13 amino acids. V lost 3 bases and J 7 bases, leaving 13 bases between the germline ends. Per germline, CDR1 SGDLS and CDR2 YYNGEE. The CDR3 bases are TGTGCCAGCAGCGCATGGGGTGTGTCTGGCTACACCTTC. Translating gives CASSAWGVSGYTF.